The 30 T cell receptor beta chains below were found in one sample sequenced in a study of blood T cell repertoires in COVID-19. Sequencing used immunoSEQ multiplex PCR; TCRdb keeps in-frame clones, though not all of them. The table records about 86,000 clones, around 85% of them present only once. Input material: peripheral blood. The receptors originated from a man in his 70s with acute or convalescent COVID-19.

The chain carries TRBV19 and TRBJ1-4; D is perhaps TRBD1 (5 bases). The CDR3 has 12 residues. V gave up 3 bases and J gave up 6 bases, with 5 bases separating them. Germline CDR1 reads LNHDA; CDR2 reads SQIVND (reference sequence). CDR3 in amino acids: CASSMTDEKLFF. The CDR3 DNA follows: TGTGCCAGTAGTATGACAGATGAAAAACTGTTTTTT.

The chain uses TRBV3-1 (or the pseudogene TRBV3-2) and TRBJ2-6, with 8 positions matching TRBD1. Germline V gene sequence: CDR1 LGHDT, CDR2 YNNKEL (reference sequence). This CDR3 region has 17 residues. The ends lost 3 bases at V and 2 bases at J; junction bases unmatched: 6. Here the CDR3 DNA reads TGTGCCAGCAGCCAGGAAACAGGGGGTACTGGGGCCAACGTCCTGACTTTC. This sequence encodes CASSQETGGTGANVLTF.

V gene TRBV4-1 combines with J gene TRBJ2-2; TRBD1 matches 7 bases. The CDR3 contains 20 residues. J was trimmed by 2 bases and V by 1 base; bases with no gene match: 16. Germline V gene sequence: CDR1 MGHRA, CDR2 YSYEKL. The CDR3 spells CASSQARLGQPRDNTGELFF. The DNA for the CDR3 is TGCGCCAGCAGCCAAGCAAGACTGGGACAGCCGAGAGATAACACCGGGGAGCTGTTTTTT.

This clone was seen a handful of times. The gene calls are TRBV6-1 and TRBJ2-7, with D tentatively TRBD1 (5 bases). Germline CDR1 reads MNHNS; CDR2 reads SASEGT. CDR3 length equals 14 residues. V was cut by 0 bases and J by 5 bases, with 11 bases left in between. Here the CDR3 DNA reads TGTGCCAGCAGTGAAGCGGGGTGGGGCCACGAGCAGTACGTC. As protein: CASSEAGWGHEQYV.

The chain carries TRBV18 and TRBJ2-2; D unclear. Per germline, CDR1 KGHSH and CDR2 LQKENI. This CDR3 contains 14 residues. Trimming cost V 4 bases and J 2 bases, with 8 bases left between them. As DNA, the CDR3 is TGTGCCAGCTCACGGCAGGAAAACACCGGGGAGCTGTTTTTT. Encoded protein: CASSRQENTGELFF. Looking up the rest from reference TRBV18 and TRBJ2-2 gives the full variable domain: NAGVMQNPRHLVRRRGQEARLRCSPMKGHSHVYWYRQLPEEGLKFMVYLQKENIIDESGMPKERFSAEFPKEGPSILRIQQVVRGDSAAYFCASSRQENTGELFFGEGSRLTVL.

The chain uses TRBV7-6 and TRBJ2-5, with D maybe TRBD1 (5 bases). This CDR3 has 13 amino acids. The V end was cut by 5 bases, the J end by 2 bases, with 9 bases between. CDR1 SGHVS and CDR2 FNYEAQ come from the germline V gene. The CDR3, as DNA: TGTGCCAGCAGCGTCGACAGACAAGAGACCCAGTACTTC. It encodes CASSVDRQETQYF.

This clone was counted only a few times. The chain is built from TRBV4-1 and TRBJ1-1; D gene ambiguous. There are 14 residues in the CDR3. CDR1 is MGHRA and CDR2 is YSYEKL in the germline V gene. Between the trimmed V and J ends, which lost 0 bases and 3 bases, there was a span of 8 bases. CDR3 sequence (DNA): TGCGCCAGCAGCCAAGAAACAGCGGACACTGAAGCTTTCTTT. Residues: CASSQETADTEAFF.

V usage is TRBV28 and J usage is TRBJ2-7, with a weak D call TRBD2 (5 bases). CDR1 and CDR2 from the germline V gene are MDHEN and SYDVKM. V lost 5 bases and J 4 bases, leaving 12 bases between the germline ends. The CDR3 length is 13 residues. The DNA for the CDR3 is TGTGCCAGCAGTCGTCGAGGGCCGTACGAGCAGTACTTC. Its protein is CASSRRGPYEQYF. Filled out from reference TRBV28 and TRBJ2-7, the complete variable domain reads DVKVTQSSRYLVKRTGEKVFLECVQDMDHENMFWYRQDPGLGLRLIYFSYDVKMKEKGDIPEGYSVSREKKERFSLILESASTNQTSMYLCASSRRGPYEQYFGPGTRLTVT.

The sample holds a few counts of this clone. V and J are TRBV5-1 and TRBJ2-7; 14 positions match TRBD2. Germline CDR1 and CDR2: SGHRS and YFSETQ. CDR3 length: 18 residues. Trimming took 4 bases from V and 0 from J; bases not matched to a gene: 9. DNA for the CDR3: TGCGCCAGCAGCCCCGGGACTAGCGGGGGCCCCAGCTCCTACGAGCAGTACTTC. It translates to CASSPGTSGGPSSYEQYF.

The chain has TRBV10-3 and TRBJ2-1; TRBD1 agrees at 9 bases. CDR1 and CDR2 (germline): ENHRY, SYGVKD. The CDR3 is made up of 15 amino acids. J was trimmed by 7 bases and V by 6 bases; bases with no gene match: 10. CDR3 protein: CAIRPDRGRANEQFF. CDR3 DNA: TGTGCCATCAGACCCGACAGGGGGAGAGCTAATGAGCAGTTCTTC.

This clone was detected only a few times. This sequence joins TRBV19 and TRBJ2-1; D is unresolved. Trimming pared 5 bases from V and 7 bases from J, leaving 15 bases between. The CDR3 is made up of 14 amino acids. Per the germline V gene, CDR1 is LNHDA and CDR2 is SQIVND (reference sequence). The chain's CDR3 is CASSALVSKNEQFF. As DNA, the CDR3 is TGTGCCAGTAGTGCGTTAGTATCAAAGAATGAGCAGTTCTTC.

The chain combines TRBV19 with TRBJ2-1; possible D gene TRBD1, 7 bases. V lost 7 bases and J lost 5, with 12 bases in between. Per the germline V gene, CDR1 is LNHDA and CDR2 is SQIVND (reference sequence). There are 13 residues in the CDR3. The CDR3 region has the DNA TGTGCCAGTACCCCCAGGGGGGACAATGAGCAGTTCTTC. It is translated as CASTPRGDNEQFF.

The chain joins TRBV6-5 to TRBJ1-5; perhaps TRBD1 as D (5 bases). Looked up from germline, CDR1 is MNHEY and CDR2 is SVGAGI. V was clipped by 6 bases and J by 6 bases, with 12 bases between them. CDR3 length: 13 amino acids. For the CDR3, the DNA is TGTGCCAGCAGCTCGCAGGGAGGTCAGCCCCAGCATTTT. Translation gives CASSSQGGQPQHF.

This chain links TRBV25-1 with TRBJ2-1; TRBD1 is a possible D gene (6 bases). Germline V gene data show CDR1 as MGHDK and CDR2 as SYGVNS. V was trimmed by 9 bases and J by 5 bases, leaving 14 bases between them. The CDR3 spans 13 residues. The CDR3 here is CASNRPGDNEQFF. In DNA, the CDR3 is TGTGCCAGTAACCGACCAGGGGACAATGAGCAGTTCTTC.

This clone showed up just once. The V and J genes are TRBV11-3 and TRBJ2-2; TRBD1 is a possible D gene (5 bases). Trimming took off 6 bases at V and 3 bases at J, with 11 bases between the two ends. The CDR3 spans 14 residues. Looked up from germline, CDR1 is SGHNT and CDR2 is YENEEA. The CDR3, as DNA: TGTGCCAGCAGTTCAACAGGATACACCGGGGAGCTGTTTTTT. The encoded protein is CASSSTGYTGELFF.

The chain couples TRBV7-6 to TRBJ1-1, with D possibly matching TRBD1 (6 bases). Trimming shortened V by 5 bases and J by 5 bases, and 9 bases separated the two germline ends. The CDR3 is 12 residues long. The germline V gene encodes CDR1 SGHVS and CDR2 FNYEAQ. The CDR3 loop reads CASSPGVTEAFF. CDR3 nucleotide sequence: TGTGCCAGCAGCCCAGGGGTTACTGAAGCTTTCTTT.

This clone was seen only once. The V and J genes are TRBV9 and TRBJ2-7, with D maybe TRBD1 (6 bases). The CDR3 contains 14 residues. The V and J ends lost 4 bases and 7 bases respectively, with 18 bases between them. Germline lookup yields CDR1 SGDLS and CDR2 YYNGEE. The CDR3 sequence: CASSPGTYGREQYF. The CDR3 region has the DNA TGTGCCAGCAGCCCCGGGACATACGGTAGGGAGCAGTACTTC. The full variable domain, in which reference TRBV9 and TRBJ2-7 provide the parts outside the CDR3, is DSGVTQTPKHLITATGQRVTLRCSPRSGDLSVYWYQQSLDQGLQFLIQYYNGEERAKGNILERFSAQQFPDLHSELNLSSLELGDSALYFCASSPGTYGREQYFGPGTRLTVT.

The chain has TRBV13 and TRBJ2-2; a possible D gene is TRBD1 (6 bases). Trimming left V 5 bases short and J 5 bases short, with 12 bases between. CDR3 length: 14 amino acids. CDR1 and CDR2 from the germline V gene are PRHDT and FYEKMQ (reference sequence). CDR3 sequence: CASSKGHLTGELFF. The CDR3 bases are TGTGCCAGCAGCAAGGGACACTTAACCGGGGAGCTGTTTTTT.

J is TRBJ1-1 and V is TRBV28; 12 bases are shared with TRBD1. CDR3 length equals 15 residues. J was trimmed by 7 bases and V by 1 base; bases with no gene match: 4. Germline CDR1 is MDHEN and CDR2 is SYDVKM. The CDR3 region is CASSLSGQGASEAFF. The DNA for the CDR3 is TGTGCCAGCAGTTTATCGGGACAGGGGGCGAGTGAAGCTTTCTTT. Drawing the rest from reference TRBV28 and TRBJ1-1, the complete variable domain is DVKVTQSSRYLVKRTGEKVFLECVQDMDHENMFWYRQDPGLGLRLIYFSYDVKMKEKGDIPEGYSVSREKKERFSLILESASTNQTSMYLCASSLSGQGASEAFFGQGTRLTVV.

J is TRBJ2-1 and V is TRBV12-3 or TRBV12-4, with 7 bases fitting TRBD1. The trim removed 8 bases at V and 7 bases at J, leaving 8 bases unmatched. The CDR3 contains 13 residues. The CDR3 DNA is TGTGCCAGCTCGGTACAGGGGAGAAATGAGCAGTTCTTC. Its translation: CASSVQGRNEQFF.

This rearrangement joins TRBV28 to TRBJ1-5; D gene ambiguous. This CDR3 is built from 14 residues. V dropped 6 bases and J dropped 3 bases, with 12 bases sitting between them. Looked up from germline, CDR1 is MDHEN and CDR2 is SYDVKM. This CDR3 reads CASRRRANNQPQHF. The CDR3 coding sequence is TGTGCCAGCAGGCGGAGGGCTAACAATCAGCCCCAGCATTTT.

The chain carries TRBV5-1 and TRBJ2-1; 10 bases align to TRBD2. The J segment lost 4 bases and the V segment lost 4 bases, leaving 11 bases of the junction unmatched. CDR3 size: 17 residues. Per germline, CDR1 SGHRS and CDR2 YFSETQ. The CDR3 bases are TGCGCCAGCAGCCCGGTTTCTCTAGCGGGGGTTTACAATGAGCAGTTCTTC. Amino acid sequence: CASSPVSLAGVYNEQFF. The variable domain in full, with the rest retrieved from reference TRBV5-1 and TRBJ2-1, is KAGVTQTPRYLIKTRGQQVTLSCSPISGHRSVSWYQQTPGQGLQFLFEYFSETQRNKGNFPGRFSGRQFSNSRSEMNVSTLELGDSALYLCASSPVSLAGVYNEQFFGPGTRLTVL.

V and J are TRBV6-5 and TRBJ2-7; 7 bases match TRBD1. CDR1 is MNHEY and CDR2 is SVGAGI in the germline V gene. V trimming: 7 bases; J trimming: 3 bases; junction bases outside the gene matches: 12. The CDR3 loop spans 15 amino acids. The CDR3 DNA reads TGTGCCAGCATTGTCATCCAGGGGGTGGACTACGAGCAGTACTTC. Encoded protein: CASIVIQGVDYEQYF.

This chain links TRBV14 with TRBJ1-6; TRBD1 might be the D (6 bases). Germline loops: CDR1 SGHDN, CDR2 FVKESK. V lost 5 bases, J lost 7 bases, and 12 bases lay in between. The CDR3 runs to 14 residues. The DNA of the CDR3 is TGTGCCAGCAGCATTTTGGACAGAAATTCACCCCTCCACTTT. It specifies CASSILDRNSPLHF.

Written as DNA, the CDR3 is TGTGCCAGCAGCTTTGGTAGAGGCGAGCAGTACTTC. This sequence encodes CASSFGRGEQYF. V usage is TRBV5-4 and J usage is TRBJ2-7; D not resolved. This CDR3 comprises 12 residues. Germline loops: CDR1 SGHNT, CDR2 YYREEE (reference sequence). V was pared by 2 bases and J by 6 bases, with 9 bases between.

J is TRBJ2-5 and V is TRBV12-3 or TRBV12-4; D unresolved. Trimming stripped 8 bases from V and 7 bases from J, with 11 bases between. This CDR3 region has 11 residues. The DNA for the CDR3 is TGTGCCAGCTCCCGCCTCAGGACCCAGTACTTC. Residues: CASSRLRTQYF.

The genes are TRBV11-2 and TRBJ2-2; 7 bases match TRBD1. The length of the CDR3 is 18 residues. Germline trimming cut 5 bases from V and 1 base from J; bases unmatched to any gene: 13. Germline CDR1 SGHAT, CDR2 FQNNGV. DNA of the CDR3: TGTGCCAGCAGCCACTTTAGGGGGCGGACACAGAACACCGGGGAGCTGTTTTTT. Residues: CASSHFRGRTQNTGELFF.

The chain recombines TRBV4-1 with TRBJ2-5; 7 bases fit TRBD2. With V trimmed by 4 bases and J by 5 bases, 4 bases remained unmatched. The CDR3 totals 13 residues. The germline V gene encodes CDR1 MGHRA and CDR2 YSYEKL. The CDR3 protein is CASSLAGAETQYF. DNA for the CDR3: TGCGCCAGCAGCCTCGCGGGAGCGGAGACCCAGTACTTC.

The chain has TRBV11-2 and TRBJ2-1; 9 bases match TRBD2. Germline V gives CDR1 SGHAT, CDR2 FQNNGV. V shed 3 bases and J 3 bases; nucleotides not matched to a gene: 6. This CDR3 comprises 16 residues. CDR3 region: CASSFTAGGSYNEQFF. The DNA for the CDR3 is TGTGCCAGCAGCTTTACAGCGGGGGGTAGCTACAATGAGCAGTTCTTC.

V is TRBV5-1 and J is TRBJ1-4; D possibly corresponds to TRBD1 (6 bases). The ends were cut back, 0 bases at V and 4 bases at J, with 7 bases in the middle. The CDR3 loop spans 14 amino acids. Germline CDR1 and CDR2: SGHRS and YFSETQ. The chain's CDR3 is CASSLGTVNEKLFF. DNA of the CDR3: TGCGCCAGCAGCTTGGGGACAGTTAATGAAAAACTGTTTTTT.